This TCR beta chain stems from a study of T cells in Graves' hyperthyroidism and ophthalmopathy. Investigators excluded patients with uncontrolled infection, other autoimmune disease, pregnancy or lactation. This clonotype was observed a handful of times. The germline V and J ends were trimmed by 4 bases and 5 bases, with 8 bases remaining between them. Germline V gene sequence: CDR1 MDHEN, CDR2 SYDVKM. This CDR3 has 12 residues. What was amplified from RNA transcripts were TCR beta CDR3 regions. HTBI primers were used for first-round RT-PCR of the TCR CDR3. TCRdb re-derived calls from the multiplex PCR reads in MiXCR, one entry per CDR3 protein. The sample holds more than 350,000 distinct CDR3 sequences, about a sixth seen once.

The sequence derives from a woman in her twenties or thirties with Graves' hyperthyroidism that later progressed to Graves' ophthalmopathy. The sample comprised blood. The chain employs TRBV28 and TRBJ1-1; maybe TRBD1 (5 bases). DNA of the CDR3: TGTGCCAGCAGTTCAGGGCGTACTGAAGCTTTCTTT. Amino acids: CASSSGRTEAFF. Full variable domain (missing parts from reference TRBV28 and TRBJ1-1): DVKVTQSSRYLVKRTGEKVFLECVQDMDHENMFWYRQDPGLGLRLIYFSYDVKMKEKGDIPEGYSVSREKKERFSLILESASTNQTSMYLCASSSGRTEAFFGQGTRLTVV.